This TCR beta chain was recovered during a study of cytomegalovirus exposure and HLA in healthy donors. General observations from the study: Both high specificity and high sensitivity reportedly marked the classifier's diagnosis of cytomegalovirus status.

It was with 60 Vbeta and 13 Jbeta primers that the PCR ran. Produced via immunoSEQ multiplex PCR; TCRdb's table is partial and in-frame only. The sample contains 150,000 or so clones, about 73% of which appear only once. V dropped 3 bases and J dropped 2; count of bases not matched to a gene: 7. The CDR3 is made up of 16 amino acids. Germline V gives CDR1 SGHRS, CDR2 YFSETQ. Regarding this clone: Antigen: not known.

The sequencing sample was made of PBMCs. The V call is TRBV5-1, the J call TRBJ2-7; TRBD1 matches 11 bases. The sequence was obtained from a woman aged 40 to 50 in good health and CMV-seronegative. This CDR3 reads CASSWSLDRGPYEQYF. CDR3 nucleotides: TGCGCCAGCAGCTGGAGCCTGGACAGGGGGCCCTACGAGCAGTACTTC.